Sequencing of this TCR beta chain was carried out in a study of T-cell reconstitution after alpha-beta-depleted transplantation in children. Construction of the TCRbeta library involved unique molecular identifiers. TCRdb passed the PCR reads through MiXCR, listing each CDR3 protein once. The repertoire has roughly 120,000 distinct CDR3 sequences, around 23% of them found once; the top ten carry about 10%. With respect to this clonotype: Its antigen is unidentified.

The germline V gene encodes CDR1 MNHEY and CDR2 SVGAGI. Trimming pared 0 bases from V and 2 bases from J, leaving 11 bases between. The CDR3 contains 16 residues. Findings and caveats of the study: Several patients had high TCRbeta diversity at day 60; it came from surviving recipient T cells and thymic progenitors. Expanded graft clones numbering several hundred reportedly gave rise to alpha-beta T cells about two months after transplant. From newly produced T cells came most of the T-cell counts and diversity one year after transplant.

The sequence was obtained from a male patient aged 2-9 years who had a stem cell transplant for chronic granulomatous disease, so the T cells may come from the graft donor. Sequenced here: PBMCs, mostly from graft donor cells, sampled 180 days after TCRalphabeta/CD19-depleted stem cell transplant. The rearrangement links TRBV6-5 to TRBJ1-5, with TRBD1 as a possible D gene (5 bases). CDR3 nucleotides: TGTGCCAGCAGTTACTCGAGGGGAGGAGGCAATCAGCCCCAGCATTTT. Translation: CASSYSRGGGNQPQHF.